This T cell receptor (beta chain) was profiled in a study of identical twins. Study-wide results and limits: Some out-of-frame alpha sequences were shared by twins, and these showed excess low generation probability.

A remark on this clonotype: The target antigen is unknown.

Healthy Caucasians made up all donors. With template switching, a universal primer site was added, and the cDNA carried unique molecular identifiers. TCRdb reanalysed the 5' RACE reads using MiXCR and keeps one entry per CDR3 protein. This sample has approximately 350,000 distinct CDR3 sequences, with 9% to 15% found just once. This CDR3 has 15 residues. Germline V CDR1 and CDR2: MNHEY, SMNVEV (reference sequence). Trimming removed 5 bases from V and 4 bases from J; junction bases left unmatched: 8. These data were likewise used in another study, on yellow fever vaccine responses in identical twins.

Sequencing input: CD8+ T cells sorted from blood. The TCR sequence derives from a woman younger than 30 in good health. The chain employs TRBV27 and TRBJ2-5; 9 bases are a match to TRBD1. The CDR3 loop reads CASSLRDREGETQYF. CDR3 DNA sequence: TGTGCCAGCAGTCTACGGGACAGGGAAGGAGAGACCCAGTACTTC.